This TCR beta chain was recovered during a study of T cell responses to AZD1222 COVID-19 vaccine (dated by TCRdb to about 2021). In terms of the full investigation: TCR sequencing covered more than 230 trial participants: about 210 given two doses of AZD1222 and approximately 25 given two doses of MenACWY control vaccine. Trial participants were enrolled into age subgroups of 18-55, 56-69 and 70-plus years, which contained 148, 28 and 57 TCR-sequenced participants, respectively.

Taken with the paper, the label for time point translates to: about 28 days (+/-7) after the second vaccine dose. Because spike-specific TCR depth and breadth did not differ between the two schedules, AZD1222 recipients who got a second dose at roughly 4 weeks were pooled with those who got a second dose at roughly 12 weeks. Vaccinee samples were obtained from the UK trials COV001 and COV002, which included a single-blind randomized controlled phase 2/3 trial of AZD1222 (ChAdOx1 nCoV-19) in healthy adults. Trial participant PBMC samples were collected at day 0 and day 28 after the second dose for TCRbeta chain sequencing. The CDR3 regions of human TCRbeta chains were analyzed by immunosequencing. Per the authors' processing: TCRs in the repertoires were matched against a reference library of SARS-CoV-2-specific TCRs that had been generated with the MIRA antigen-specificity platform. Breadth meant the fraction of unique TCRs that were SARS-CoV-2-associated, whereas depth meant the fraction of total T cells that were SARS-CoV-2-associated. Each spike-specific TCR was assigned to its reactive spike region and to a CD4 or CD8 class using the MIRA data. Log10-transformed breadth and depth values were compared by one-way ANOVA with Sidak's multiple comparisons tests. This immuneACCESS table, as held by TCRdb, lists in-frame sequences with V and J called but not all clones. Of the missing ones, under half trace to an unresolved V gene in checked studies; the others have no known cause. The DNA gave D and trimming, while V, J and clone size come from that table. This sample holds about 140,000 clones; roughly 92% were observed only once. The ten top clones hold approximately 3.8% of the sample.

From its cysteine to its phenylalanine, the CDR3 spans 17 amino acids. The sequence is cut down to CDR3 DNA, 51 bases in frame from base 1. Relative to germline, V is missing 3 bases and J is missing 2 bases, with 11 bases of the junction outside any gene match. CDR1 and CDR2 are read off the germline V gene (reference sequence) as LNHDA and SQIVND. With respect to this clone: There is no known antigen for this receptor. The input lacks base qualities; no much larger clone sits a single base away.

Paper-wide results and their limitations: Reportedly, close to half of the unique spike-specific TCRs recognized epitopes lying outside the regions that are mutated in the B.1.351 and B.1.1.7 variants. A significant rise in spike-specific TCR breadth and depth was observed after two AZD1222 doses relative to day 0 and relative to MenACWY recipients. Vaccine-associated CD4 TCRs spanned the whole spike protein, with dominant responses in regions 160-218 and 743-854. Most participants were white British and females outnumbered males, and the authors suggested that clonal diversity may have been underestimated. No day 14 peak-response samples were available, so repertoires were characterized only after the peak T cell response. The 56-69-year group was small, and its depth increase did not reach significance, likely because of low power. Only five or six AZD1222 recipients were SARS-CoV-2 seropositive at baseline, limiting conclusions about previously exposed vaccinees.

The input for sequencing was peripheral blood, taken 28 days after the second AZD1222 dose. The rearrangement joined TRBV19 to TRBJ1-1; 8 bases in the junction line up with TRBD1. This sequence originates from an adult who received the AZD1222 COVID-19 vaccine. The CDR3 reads CASSIRGGQGGNTEAFF. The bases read TGTGCCAGTAGTATTAGAGGCGGACAGGGAGGAAACACTGAAGCTTTCTTT.